These T cell receptor beta chains were read from a single sample in a study of beta chain bispecific antibodies for T cell cancers. These receptors' targets are unknown. TCRdb re-called the 5' RACE reads through MiXCR, storing one row per CDR3 protein. This table has approximately 20,000 distinct CDR3 sequences, over 2.5% appearing once. The specimen sequenced was healthy donor T cells cultured with leukemia cells. Every receptor here comes from a human donor in good health. Some clones in this sample may be carry-over from other donors' samples. CDR3s include the opening cysteine and the closing phenylalanine or tryptophan. D genes are given only for firm matches.

>TRBD2|TRBJ2-2|16|TRBV9
CASSPIAGVNTGELFF
>TRBD1|TRBJ1-2|12|TRBV5-1
CASSTDRDGYTF
>.|TRBJ2-1|14|TRBV20-1
CSVHDTDRYNEQFF
>.|TRBJ2-7|13|TRBV18
CASSPGTYYEQYF
>.|TRBJ1-1|14|TRBV3-1
CASSQDWGNTEAFF
>.|TRBJ2-1|15|TRBV18
CASTTGRSSYNEQFF
>TRBD2|TRBJ2-3|17|TRBV5-5
CASSYRTSGGHTDTQYF
>TRBD2|TRBJ2-5|17|TRBV11-2
CASSLKVLAGGLETQYF
>.|TRBJ2-3|15|TRBV10-3
CAISESLGDTDTQYF
>TRBD1|TRBJ1-1|14|TRBV2
CASMRGRGSTEAFF
>.|TRBJ2-4|12|TRBV19
CASSKGENIQYF
>TRBD1|TRBJ2-7|15|TRBV19
CASTPSLDRAYEQYF
>.|TRBJ2-7|15|TRBV20-1
CSARVGGLPSYEQYF
>TRBD1|TRBJ1-5|15|TRBV19
CASSTGGAGNQPQHF
>TRBD1|TRBJ2-1|13|TRBV19
CATSGTGGFEQFF
>.|TRBJ2-1|21|TRBV2
CAALKVEAGAWKLSSYNEQFF
>.|TRBJ2-3|14|TRBV5-4
CASSLSRSTDTQYF
>.|TRBJ2-7|15|TRBV7-2
CASSLVAPGAYEQYF
>.|TRBJ1-1|12|TRBV5-4
CASSLDRENAFF
>.|TRBJ2-2|19|TRBV7-9
CASSSFSGGYGTGTGELFF
>.|TRBJ2-5|14|TRBV10-2
CASSETHPQETQYF
>TRBD1|TRBJ2-5|16|TRBV7-2
CASSPPGQGGGETQYF
>TRBD1|TRBJ2-1|15|TRBV28
CASSFLDRGGNEQFF
>TRBD1|TRBJ2-1|11|TRBV7-2
CAITGGNEQFF
>.|TRBJ2-6|13|TRBV6-6
CASLYAGANVLTF
>.|TRBJ1-1|15|TRBV5-6
CASSLPPGLNTEAFF
>.|TRBJ1-1|13|TRBV10-2
CASSEVTNTEAFF
>.|TRBJ2-3|14|TRBV27
CASSLDGWGITQYF
>.|TRBJ2-4|12|TRBV13
CASSRLGYIQYF
>TRBD1|TRBJ1-5|12|TRBV5-1
CASSPTGQGWHF
>.|TRBJ1-2|15|TRBV4-1
CASSQPGQLIYGYTF
>TRBD2|TRBJ2-1|19|TRBV7-9
CASSPARLAGGNSYNEQFF
>.|TRBJ2-5|13|TRBV5-5
CASSLVVSETQYF
>.|TRBJ2-1|13|TRBV6-5
CASSRSGYNEQFF
>TRBD1|TRBJ1-1|16|TRBV18
CASSPVGQVPNTEAFF
>TRBD1|TRBJ1-2|14|TRBV20-1
CSALSGQRNYGYTF